The next 20 T cell receptor beta chains were all read from a single sample in a study of blood T cell repertoires in COVID-19. TCRdb's table, derived via immunoSEQ multiplex PCR, lists solely in-frame clones and lacks some. Found here are about 27,000 clones, approximately 83% of them singletons; the top ten hold more than 65%. The sample taken for sequencing was peripheral blood. Receptors were obtained from a man between 65 and 79 years old with acute or convalescent COVID-19.

The CDR3 region is CASAAGTVNTGELFF. CDR3 DNA sequence: TGTGCCAGTGCCGCCGGGACAGTGAACACCGGGGAGCTGTTTTTT. The chain recombines TRBV2 with TRBJ2-2, with 7 nucleotides matching TRBD1. V lost 9 bases to trimming and J lost 1 base; unmatched junction nucleotides: 8. Looked up from germline, CDR1 is SNHLY and CDR2 is FYNNEI. CDR3 size: 15 residues.

The chain employs TRBV28 and TRBJ2-1; 11 positions match TRBD2. The CDR3 loop spans 15 amino acids. V dropped 4 bases and J dropped 7; count of bases not matched to a gene: 6. Looked up from germline, CDR1 is MDHEN and CDR2 is SYDVKM. CDR3 nucleotides: TGTGCCAGCAGTTCGGCTAGCGGGGGGCGGAATGAGCAGTTCTTC. As protein: CASSSASGGRNEQFF. Filled out from reference TRBV28 and TRBJ2-1, the complete variable domain reads DVKVTQSSRYLVKRTGEKVFLECVQDMDHENMFWYRQDPGLGLRLIYFSYDVKMKEKGDIPEGYSVSREKKERFSLILESASTNQTSMYLCASSSASGGRNEQFFGPGTRLTVL.

The chain links TRBV5-4 to TRBJ2-5, with D perhaps matching TRBD2 (5 bases). Trimming took 1 base from V and 5 from J, leaving 15 bases between them. Per germline, CDR1 SGHNT and CDR2 YYREEE (reference sequence). The CDR3 runs to 15 residues. The CDR3 coding sequence is TGTGCCAGCAGCTTGCAACTGGGGAGTGGGGAGACCCAGTACTTC. Amino acids: CASSLQLGSGETQYF.

V and J are TRBV5-6 and TRBJ1-2, with no clear D. V was cut by 4 bases and J by 8 bases, with 12 bases left in between. The CDR3 sequence is 12 residues long. The germline V gene has CDR1 SGHDT and CDR2 YYEEEE. The CDR3 sequence: CASSGLSGGYTF. The CDR3 DNA follows: TGTGCCAGCAGCGGACTGTCGGGGGGCTACACCTTC.

The chain is built from TRBV3-1 (or the pseudogene TRBV3-2) and TRBJ2-7; 8 bases are a match to TRBD2. J was trimmed by 2 bases and V by 1 base; bases with no gene match: 10. The CDR3 extends over 17 amino acids. Germline values: CDR1 LGHDT, CDR2 YNNKEL (reference sequence). CDR3 protein: CASSQGLTRGGTYEQYF. In nucleotides, the CDR3 is TGTGCCAGCAGCCAAGGGTTAACACGGGGGGGGACCTACGAGCAGTACTTC.

The CDR3: CASSLGLAGYEDEQFF. In nucleotides, the CDR3 is TGTGCCAGCAGCTTAGGGCTAGCGGGGTACGAGGATGAGCAGTTCTTC. This chain uses TRBV11-3 with TRBJ2-1; TRBD2 matches at 9 bases. This CDR3 region has 16 residues. Germline CDR1 SGHNT, CDR2 YENEEA. The V gene end was trimmed by 1 base and the J gene end by 8 bases; junction bases not matched to a gene: 9.

The chain uses TRBV3-1 (or the pseudogene TRBV3-2) and TRBJ1-1, with D uncertain. The germline V and J ends were trimmed by 3 bases and 5 bases, with 13 bases remaining between them. There are 14 residues in the CDR3. Germline CDR1 is LGHDT and CDR2 is YNNKEL (reference sequence). The CDR3 sequence is CASSHGTVPTEAFF. The CDR3 nucleotides are TGTGCCAGCAGCCACGGTACAGTCCCGACTGAAGCTTTCTTT.

This clone was seen just once. The rearrangement links TRBV7-2 to TRBJ2-3; the match to TRBD2 covers 9 bases. V lost 5 bases to trimming and J lost 2 bases; unmatched junction nucleotides: 8. The CDR3 length is 16 residues. Germline CDR1 is SGHTA and CDR2 is FQGNSA. The chain's CDR3 is CASSTGTSIVTDTQYF. The DNA of the CDR3 is TGTGCCAGCAGCACTGGGACTAGCATAGTCACAGATACGCAGTATTTT.

The chain has TRBV6-1 and TRBJ1-2; no firm D call. The CDR3 contains 14 residues. V lost 2 bases and J 3 bases, leaving 10 bases between the germline ends. Germline loops: CDR1 MNHNS, CDR2 SASEGT. CDR3 residues: CASSESPDYYGYTF. The CDR3 nucleotides are TGTGCCAGCAGTGAATCGCCAGACTACTATGGCTACACCTTC.

The V call is TRBV11-2, the J call TRBJ2-7; D uncertain. CDR3 length: 12 residues. Between the trimmed V and J ends, which lost 1 base and 7 bases, there was a span of 8 bases. Germline V lookup: CDR1 SGHAT, CDR2 FQNNGV. This chain's CDR3 is CASSLARKEQYF. The CDR3 DNA is TGTGCCAGCAGCTTAGCCAGGAAAGAGCAGTACTTC.

V gene TRBV6-1 combines with J gene TRBJ1-1; D remains unclear. V shed 0 bases and J shed 4 bases, with 6 bases lying between them. This CDR3 has 13 amino acids. CDR1 and CDR2 (germline): MNHNS, SASEGT. The CDR3 loop reads CASSEARSTEAFF. CDR3 bases: TGTGCCAGCAGTGAAGCGCGATCCACTGAAGCTTTCTTT.

This chain uses TRBV5-5 with TRBJ1-1, with TRBD1 as a possible D gene (5 bases). V lost 4 bases and J 3 bases, leaving 10 bases between the germline ends. Looked up from germline, CDR1 is SGHKS and CDR2 is YYEKEE (reference sequence). The CDR3 is 13 amino acids. CDR3 amino acids: CASSPPGDTEAFF. The DNA for the CDR3 is TGTGCCAGCAGCCCACCGGGGGACACTGAAGCTTTCTTT.

This clone was seen only once. The chain combines TRBV6-5 with TRBJ1-1; D gene uncertain. The V and J ends lost 5 bases and 4 bases respectively, with 17 bases between them. This CDR3 region has 15 residues. Looked up from germline, CDR1 is MNHEY and CDR2 is SVGAGI. This CDR3 is CASSPPTARVTEAFF. CDR3 coding DNA: TGTGCCAGCAGTCCTCCGACGGCCCGGGTCACTGAAGCTTTCTTT.

This clone appeared a few times. The chain joins TRBV7-2 to TRBJ1-4, with TRBD1 identical over 7 bases. From germline, CDR1 is SGHTA and CDR2 FQGNSA. This CDR3 comprises 14 residues. V shed 5 bases and J 4 bases; nucleotides not matched to a gene: 4. The CDR3 sequence: CASSRGQLNEKLFF. The CDR3 nucleotides are TGTGCCAGCAGCCGGGGACAGCTTAATGAAAAACTGTTTTTT. The full variable domain, in which reference TRBV7-2 and TRBJ1-4 provide the parts outside the CDR3, is GAGVSQSPSNKVTEKGKDVELRCDPISGHTALYWYRQSLGQGLEFLIYFQGNSAPDKSGLPSDRFSAERTGGSVSTLTIQRTQQEDSAVYLCASSRGQLNEKLFFGSGTQLSVL.

The V and J genes are TRBV5-1 and TRBJ1-1, with D perhaps matching TRBD1 (6 bases). V gave up 4 bases and J gave up 1 base, with 17 bases separating them. CDR1 SGHRS and CDR2 YFSETQ come from the germline V gene. The CDR3 is made up of 16 amino acids. The DNA for the CDR3 is TGCGCCAGCAGCCCAGGTTCGGGACAACCGAACACTGAAGCTTTCTTT. This codes for CASSPGSGQPNTEAFF.

The chain joins TRBV6-4 to TRBJ2-1, with TRBD2 matching 8 bases. Trimming cost V 5 bases and J 8 bases; bases outside gene matches: 8. The CDR3 extends over 14 amino acids. Germline values: CDR1 MRHNA, CDR2 SNTAGT. Here the CDR3 reads CASSLGTGGDEQFF. CDR3 in DNA: TGTGCCAGCAGTCTCGGGACGGGAGGGGATGAGCAGTTCTTC.

The rearrangement links TRBV14 to TRBJ1-2; D not certain. The V end lost 4 bases, the J end lost 5 bases, and 8 bases lay between the germline ends. The CDR3 spans 12 residues. The germline CDR1 and CDR2 sequences are SGHDN and FVKESK. CDR3 protein: CASSPSGYGYTF. In DNA form, the CDR3 reads TGTGCCAGCAGCCCCTCGGGATATGGCTACACCTTC.

This clone is medium-sized in the sample. The chain employs TRBV10-3 and TRBJ2-1, with D possibly TRBD2 on 5 matching bases. This CDR3 is built from 12 residues. V was shortened by 8 bases and J by 10 bases, with 15 bases between the two germline ends. Germline V CDR1 and CDR2: ENHRY, SYGVKD. The CDR3 DNA follows: TGTGCCATCGGGGTTGGGAGTTGGGAGCAGTTCTTC. It codes for CAIGVGSWEQFF.

This clone occurred once. The rearrangement uses TRBV7-3 and TRBJ1-1; 9 bases map to TRBD1. CDR1 and CDR2 (germline): SGHTA, FQGTGA. There are 14 residues in the CDR3. With 5 bases clipped from V and 8 bases from J, the junction kept 9 bases outside the gene matches. CDR3 DNA sequence: TGTGCCAGCAGCGCCCTAACAGGGGGCGGGGAAGCTTTCTTT. Amino acids: CASSALTGGGEAFF.

V usage is TRBV10-3 and J usage is TRBJ2-7, with a possible D match to TRBD1 (6 bases). CDR3 length equals 13 residues. Trimming took off 4 bases at V and 4 bases at J, with 11 bases between the two ends. Per germline, CDR1 ENHRY and CDR2 SYGVKD. CDR3: CAISAGTSYEQYF. As DNA, the CDR3 is TGTGCCATCAGTGCCGGGACATCTTACGAGCAGTACTTC.